This TCR beta chain was obtained from a study of control samples from healthy donors and cancer patients. The protocol was immunoSEQ multiplex PCR, while the TCRdb copy is restricted to in-frame clones and leaves out a portion. The repertoire has 80,000 or so clones, 90% to 95% of them found once; the top ten carry 15% to 20%. Sequenced input: blood. This sequence originates from a man in his forties or fifties in good health.

Here the CDR3 DNA reads TGTGCCAGCAGCTTAGATATGGGGGGCAATCAGCCCCAGCATTTT. Amino acids: CASSLDMGGNQPQHF. V gene TRBV7-2 combines with J gene TRBJ1-5; the D gene is possibly TRBD1 (5 bases). Trimming cost V 1 base and J 2 bases, with 9 bases left between them. From germline, CDR1 is SGHTA and CDR2 FQGNSA. This CDR3 has 15 amino acids.